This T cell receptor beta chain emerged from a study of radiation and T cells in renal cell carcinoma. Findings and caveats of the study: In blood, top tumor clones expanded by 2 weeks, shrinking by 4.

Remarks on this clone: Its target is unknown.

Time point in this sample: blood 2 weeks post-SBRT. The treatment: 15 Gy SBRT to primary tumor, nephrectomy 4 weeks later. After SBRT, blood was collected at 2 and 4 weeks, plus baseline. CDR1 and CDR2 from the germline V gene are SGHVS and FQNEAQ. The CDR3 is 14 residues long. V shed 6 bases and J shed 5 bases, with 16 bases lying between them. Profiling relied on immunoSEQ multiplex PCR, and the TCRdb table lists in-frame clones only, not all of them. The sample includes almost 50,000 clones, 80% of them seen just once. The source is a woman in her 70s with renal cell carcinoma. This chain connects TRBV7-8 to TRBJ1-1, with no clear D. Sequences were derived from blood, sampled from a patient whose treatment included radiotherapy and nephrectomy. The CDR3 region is CASRSSGLRTEAFF. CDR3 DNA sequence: TGTGCCAGCAGGAGTTCAGGTCTGAGGACTGAAGCTTTCTTT.